This TCR beta chain was recorded in a study of T cells expressing NK-cell markers. Findings of the study overall: Topping the CD3+CD56-NKG2C+ fraction as well were these clonotypes, in a few donors.

TCRdb re-called the 5' RACE reads and catalogs CDR3 proteins one per entry, DNA excluded. The data include under 500,000 distinct CDR3 sequences; the top ten clones carry roughly 8%. CDR3 length: 18 residues. This clonotype is large by frequency. Its antigen is currently unknown. The TCR originated in a woman between 18 and 70 years old in good health. The rearrangement links TRBV12-3 or TRBV12-4 to TRBJ1-5; with no DNA, the TCRdb D assignment of TRBD1 cannot be verified. The material sequenced was blood T cells: a sorted CD56 or NKG2C T cell subset, CD4+ or CD8+ T cells, or bulk PBMC T cells (not recorded which). The CDR3 sequence is CASSNRDRVHYSNQPQHF.